This T cell receptor (beta chain) was documented in a study of blood T cell repertoires in COVID-19. With 3 bases clipped from V and 9 bases from J, the junction kept 7 bases outside the gene matches. CDR3 length: 15 residues. Germline V gene lookup returns CDR1 SGHRS and CDR2 YFSETQ. The repertoire was sequenced with immunoSEQ multiplex PCR; TCRdb's copy has only in-frame clones and lacks some. Of 65,000 to 90,000 clones in the sample, 70% to 80% are singletons; the top ten hold roughly 15%. The chain recombines TRBV5-1 with TRBJ2-2; 11 nucleotides align to TRBD1. The receptor was derived from a man aged 65 to 85 with active or convalescent COVID-19. The sequencing input was peripheral blood. The CDR3 is CASSSGTGGERELFF. The CDR3 nucleotides are TGCGCCAGCAGCTCGGGGACAGGGGGAGAGCGGGAGCTGTTTTTT.